This TCR beta chain was documented in a study of T cell repertoires and HLA-DP antigens. Across the whole study: Average DNA input: roughly 0.2 ug for CD137+CD4+ sorts, 1,000 to 1,500 ng pre-culture.

Purity of the untouched CD4+ T cells was about 97.7%. The CDR3 has 15 residues. The V and J ends lost 5 bases and 2 bases respectively, with 15 bases between them. Per germline, CDR1 MNHEY and CDR2 SMNVEV (reference sequence). On this clone: As yet, its antigen is unknown.

Only in-frame clones appear in the TCRdb table, and some are missing; sequencing was by immunoSEQ multiplex PCR. Here the sample spans about 89,000 clones, around 86% being singletons. The gene calls are TRBV27 and TRBJ2-5; TRBD1 or TRBD2 may be the D gene (5 bases each). The TCR sequence derives from a man aged 45-65 years in good health and CMV-seronegative. Sequencing was done on a sample of CD4+ T cells from PBMCs. The CDR3 nucleotides read TGTGCCAGCAGTCTTCATTCGGGACCACAAGAGACCCAGTACTTC. Its translation is CASSLHSGPQETQYF.